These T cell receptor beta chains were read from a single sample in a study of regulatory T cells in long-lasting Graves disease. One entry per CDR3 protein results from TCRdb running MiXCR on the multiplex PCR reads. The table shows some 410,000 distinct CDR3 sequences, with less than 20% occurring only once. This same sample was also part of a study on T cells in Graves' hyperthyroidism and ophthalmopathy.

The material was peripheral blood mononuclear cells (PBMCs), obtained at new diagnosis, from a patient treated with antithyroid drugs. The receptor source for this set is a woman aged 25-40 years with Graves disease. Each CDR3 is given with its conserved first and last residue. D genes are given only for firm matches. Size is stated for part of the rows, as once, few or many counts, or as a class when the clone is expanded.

CASSPDRDPGGGDTQYF | TGTGCCAGCAGCCCAGACCGGGACCCCGGCGGCGGAGATACGCAGTATTTT | TRBV27 | - | TRBJ2-3 | -
CAISEQGMNTEAFF | TGTGCCATCAGTGAGCAGGGGATGAACACTGAAGCTTTCTTT | TRBV10-3 | - | TRBJ1-1 | -
CASSLLGQLNPSTDTQYF | TGTGCCAGCAGCTTGTTGGGACAGCTGAACCCTAGCACAGATACGCAGTATTTT | TRBV5-6 | many | TRBJ2-3 | TRBD1
CASSLAQGGATNEKLFF | TGTGCCAGCAGCTTGGCACAGGGAGGTGCAACTAATGAAAAACTGTTTTTT | TRBV5-5 | - | TRBJ1-4 | -
CASSPGLVGTDTQYF | TGTGCCAGCAGCCCGGGACTAGTGGGCACAGATACGCAGTATTTT | TRBV12-3/TRBV12-4 | many | TRBJ2-3 | TRBD2
CSARDFVRRTDTQYF | TGCAGTGCTAGAGATTTTGTAAGACGCACAGATACGCAGTATTTT | TRBV20-1 | many | TRBJ2-3 | -
CASSFPGQNTEAFF | TGTGCCAGCAGCTTCCCGGGACAAAACACTGAAGCTTTCTTT | TRBV7-2 | many | TRBJ1-1 | -
CASSPPRQLTYNEQFF | TGTGCCAGCTCACCACCGAGACAGTTGACCTACAATGAGCAGTTCTTC | TRBV18 | many | TRBJ2-1 | -
CASRPGRPTEAFF | TGTGCCAGCAGGCCGGGACGCCCCACTGAAGCTTTCTTT | TRBV12-3/TRBV12-4 | many | TRBJ1-1 | -
CASSRFSGGRTEAFF | TGTGCCAGCAGCCGATTTTCAGGGGGGAGGACTGAAGCTTTCTTT | TRBV14 | - | TRBJ1-1 | TRBD1
CASSNVGIETQYF | TGTGCCAGCAGTAACGTAGGAATCGAGACCCAGTACTTC | TRBV7-9 | many | TRBJ2-5 | -
CASSFIYLSGQGDGYTF | TGTGCCAGCAGCTTTATTTACTTGTCGGGGCAGGGAGACGGCTACACCTTC | TRBV7-2 | - | TRBJ1-2 | -
CASSLGTENEKLFF | TGTGCCAGCAGTTTAGGGACGGAGAATGAAAAACTGTTTTTT | TRBV28 | many | TRBJ1-4 | -
CASSPTLTGGHQETQYF | TGTGCCAGCAGTCCGACCCTGACAGGGGGCCACCAAGAGACCCAGTACTTC | TRBV12-3/TRBV12-4 | - | TRBJ2-5 | TRBD1
CSAASLAGVTDTQYF | TGCAGTGCTGCATCCCTAGCGGGAGTAACAGATACGCAGTATTTT | TRBV20-1 | - | TRBJ2-3 | TRBD2
CASSPSSRGSGNTIYF | TGTGCCAGCTCACCAAGTTCCAGAGGTTCTGGAAACACCATATATTTT | TRBV18 | many | TRBJ1-3 | -
CASSQELRQGGRHRYGYTF | TGTGCCAGCAGCCAAGAGCTACGGCAGGGTGGACGGCATCGCTATGGCTACACCTTC | TRBV3-1 | many | TRBJ1-2 | -
CAWSRGQGTEAFF | TGTGCCTGGAGTCGCGGACAGGGGACTGAAGCTTTCTTT | TRBV30 | many | TRBJ1-1 | TRBD1
CATTGRVAGSTDTQYF | TGTGCCACGACCGGTCGTGTAGCGGGAAGCACAGATACGCAGTATTTT | TRBV28 | many | TRBJ2-3 | TRBD2
CASRGPYRALSGNTIYF | TGTGCCAGCAGGGGACCTTACAGAGCCTTATCTGGAAACACCATATATTTT | TRBV27 | few | TRBJ1-3 | -
CASSYRGGAYGYTF | TGTGCCAGCAGTTACCGGGGGGGCGCGTATGGCTACACCTTC | TRBV6-5 | - | TRBJ1-2 | -
CASSRLAGTPLNGTQYF | TGTGCCAGCAGCCGGTTAGCGGGAACCCCCCTCAATGGTACGCAGTATTTT | TRBV6-2/TRBV6-3 | few | TRBJ2-3 | TRBD2
CASSYTGNQPQHF | TGTGCCAGCAGTTATACAGGGAATCAGCCCCAGCATTTT | TRBV28 | many | TRBJ1-5 | -
CASSSSQGLAAGELFF | TGTGCCAGCAGCTCCTCTCAAGGACTAGCAGCCGGGGAGCTGTTTTTT | TRBV7-9 | few | TRBJ2-2 | TRBD2
CASSQVARSSGMNEQFF | TGCGCCAGCAGCCAAGTCGCGAGGTCTAGCGGGATGAATGAGCAGTTCTTC | TRBV4-1 | - | TRBJ2-1 | TRBD2
CASSSSGRRADTQYF | TGTGCCAGCAGTTCTAGCGGGAGGAGGGCAGATACGCAGTATTTT | TRBV28 | many | TRBJ2-3 | TRBD2
CASSLFVTSGSRVKSTDTQYF | TGTGCCAGCAGTTTATTTGTGACTAGCGGGAGTCGGGTAAAAAGCACAGATACGCAGTATTTT | TRBV28 | - | TRBJ2-3 | TRBD2
CASSLERNIQYF | TGTGCCAGCAGCTTGGAGAGAAACATTCAGTACTTC | TRBV11-1 | - | TRBJ2-4 | -
CASSQGPSGNQPQHF | TGTGCCAGCAGCCAAGGGCCGTCTGGCAATCAGCCCCAGCATTTT | TRBV3-1 | many | TRBJ1-5 | -
CASSNDREGYNEQFF | TGTGCCAGCAGTAACGACAGGGAAGGCTACAATGAGCAGTTCTTC | TRBV27 | few | TRBJ2-1 | TRBD1
CASRPGTLTDTQYF | TGTGCCAGCAGACCTGGGACGCTCACAGATACGCAGTATTTT | TRBV27 | - | TRBJ2-3 | -
CASSPLGPFLF | TGTGCCAGCTCACCACTCGGGCCTTTTCTCTTC | TRBV18 | many | TRBJ1-2 | -
CASREEQGGPDTQYF | TGTGCCAGCAGGGAGGAGCAGGGAGGCCCAGATACGCAGTATTTT | TRBV12-3/TRBV12-4 | many | TRBJ2-3 | -
CSAKRFGAVNTEAFF | TGCAGTGCTAAACGCTTTGGGGCAGTAAACACTGAAGCTTTCTTT | TRBV20-1 | - | TRBJ1-1 | -
CASSFLEGTDTQYF | TGTGCCAGCAGCTTTCTGGAGGGGACAGATACGCAGTATTTT | TRBV7-9 | few | TRBJ2-3 | -
CATTSGRYNEQFF | TGTGCCACCACAAGCGGGAGATACAATGAGCAGTTCTTC | TRBV11-2 | many | TRBJ2-1 | TRBD2
CAWMKGQNTGELFF | TGTGCCTGGATGAAGGGACAGAACACCGGGGAGCTGTTTTTT | TRBV30 | - | TRBJ2-2 | -
CSTYRGTGSYNEQFF | TGCAGTACTTACAGGGGAACGGGCTCCTACAATGAGCAGTTCTTC | TRBV20-1 | many | TRBJ2-1 | TRBD1
CSARAGSNTEAFF | TGCAGTGCTAGGGCAGGTTCGAACACTGAAGCTTTCTTT | TRBV20-1 | - | TRBJ1-1 | -
CASSLSGGSFGYTF | TGTGCCAGCAGTTTATCAGGGGGCAGCTTTGGCTACACCTTC | TRBV12-3/TRBV12-4 | few | TRBJ1-2 | TRBD1
CASSPPRSGTNTGELFF | TGTGCCAGCAGCCCACCCCGCTCAGGGACGAACACCGGGGAGCTGTTTTTT | TRBV5-5 | - | TRBJ2-2 | -
CASSPGTSVAEQFF | TGTGCCAGCAGCCCTGGGACTAGCGTCGCTGAGCAGTTCTTC | TRBV28 | many | TRBJ2-1 | TRBD2
CASTPGSGYSYNEQFF | TGTGCCAGTACCCCGGGGAGCGGGTACTCCTACAATGAGCAGTTCTTC | TRBV19 | - | TRBJ2-1 | -
CASSSPGQGGSKNTEAFF | TGTGCCAGCAGCTCTCCGGGACAGGGGGGATCAAAGAACACTGAAGCTTTCTTT | TRBV13 | many | TRBJ1-1 | TRBD1
CASSLWRLEAFF | TGTGCCAGCAGTTTATGGAGACTTGAAGCTTTCTTT | TRBV28 | many | TRBJ1-1 | -
CASSSRDPEGADTQYF | TGTGCCAGCAGTTCCCGGGACCCCGAAGGGGCAGATACGCAGTATTTT | TRBV27 | - | TRBJ2-3 | -
CASSRQGPVADTQYF | TGCGCCAGCAGCCGACAGGGGCCAGTGGCAGATACGCAGTATTTT | TRBV4-1 | - | TRBJ2-3 | TRBD1
CASSPVQGLANEQYF | TGTGCCAGCTCACCAGTTCAGGGACTAGCAAACGAGCAGTACTTC | TRBV18 | many | TRBJ2-7 | TRBD2
CASSSLSGTGPFEQFF | TGTGCCAGCAGCTCCCTCTCCGGGACAGGGCCCTTTGAGCAGTTCTTC | TRBV7-8 | many | TRBJ2-1 | TRBD1
CASSLQGDRGFDEQFF | TGTGCCAGCAGCCTACAGGGGGACAGGGGATTCGATGAGCAGTTCTTC | TRBV14 | many | TRBJ2-1 | TRBD1
CASSPRVERTGTYGYTF | TGTGCCAGCAGCCCCCGTGTGGAGAGAACCGGGACCTATGGCTACACCTTC | TRBV7-9 | few | TRBJ1-2 | -
CASSLGDRGSEQFF | TGCGCCAGCAGCTTGGGGGACAGGGGTAGTGAGCAGTTCTTC | TRBV5-1 | many | TRBJ2-1 | TRBD1
CASSPWGPSNQPQHF | TGTGCCAGCTCACCTTGGGGGCCTAGCAATCAGCCCCAGCATTTT | TRBV18 | many | TRBJ1-5 | -
CASAPGTEMNTEAFF | TGTGCCAGCGCCCCCGGGACCGAGATGAACACTGAAGCTTTCTTT | TRBV12-3/TRBV12-4 | once | TRBJ1-1 | -